This TCR beta chain stems from a study of identical twins. Whole-study findings and limits: Model-predicted out-of-frame TCR alpha sharing fell below observed values in monozygotic twins. Among beta out-of-frame sequences, excess sharing between twins appeared weaker. Conclusions leaned on cross-sectional statistical analysis and did not track the same donors over time.

Each CDR3 protein gets one entry after TCRdb re-called the 5' RACE reads with MiXCR. This sample has 400,000 to 550,000 distinct CDR3 sequences, with more than 13% found just once. This CDR3 is built from 16 residues. V was pared by 4 bases and J by 2 bases, with 6 bases of the junction left unmatched. The germline V gene encodes CDR1 LGHDT and CDR2 YNNKEL (reference sequence). Details on this clonotype: What it binds is unknown.

These data were also reused for a study on yellow fever vaccine responses in identical twins.

The sequencing input was CD4+ T cells sorted from blood. J is TRBJ2-3 and V is TRBV3-1; 10 nucleotides match TRBD1. This receptor was obtained from a woman aged 18-29 years in good health. The CDR3 here is CASSLRDRGLTDTQYF. The CDR3 DNA sequence: TGTGCCAGCAGCCTACGGGACAGGGGACTCACAGATACGCAGTATTTT.